The 2 T cell receptor beta chains below come from one sample, sequenced in a study of blood T cell repertoires in COVID-19. Repertoires were generated with immunoSEQ multiplex PCR, while TCRdb's copy carries only in-frame clones and drops some. The table has approximately 59,000 clones, 75% to 85% seen once. Sequenced sample: peripheral blood. The receptors come from a man aged 60 to 69 with COVID-19, enrolled during active disease.

V usage is TRBV6-5 and J usage is TRBJ2-7; TRBD2 matches at 8 bases. Per the germline V gene, CDR1 is MNHEY and CDR2 is SVGAGI. This CDR3 contains 15 residues. J was trimmed by 2 bases and V by 8 bases; bases with no gene match: 11. CDR3 nucleotide sequence: TGTGCCAGCGAAACGGGAGGGGCGCCCCCCTACGAGCAGTACTTC. Translated, it gives CASETGGAPPYEQYF.

The V and J genes are TRBV30 and TRBJ2-7, with TRBD2 identical over 10 bases. The CDR3 is made up of 13 amino acids. Germline CDR1 reads GTSNPN; CDR2 reads SVGIG (reference sequence). Losses at the gene ends were 4 bases for V and 3 bases for J; bases not matched to a gene: 3. CDR3 coding DNA: TGTGCCTGGACTAGCGGGAGATACTACGAGCAGTACTTC. Amino acids: CAWTSGRYYEQYF.